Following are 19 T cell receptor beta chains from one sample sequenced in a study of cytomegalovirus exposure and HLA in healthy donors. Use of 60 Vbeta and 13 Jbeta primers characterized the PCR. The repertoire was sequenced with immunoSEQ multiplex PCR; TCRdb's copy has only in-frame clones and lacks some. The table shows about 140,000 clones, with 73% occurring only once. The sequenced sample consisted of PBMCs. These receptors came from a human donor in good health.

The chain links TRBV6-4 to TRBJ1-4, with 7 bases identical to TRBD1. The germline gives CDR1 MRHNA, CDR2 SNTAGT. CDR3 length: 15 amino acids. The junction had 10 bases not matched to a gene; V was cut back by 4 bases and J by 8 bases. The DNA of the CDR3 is TGTGCCAGCAGTGCTTCGACAGGGCGAGGAGAAAAACTGTTTTTT. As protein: CASSASTGRGEKLFF.

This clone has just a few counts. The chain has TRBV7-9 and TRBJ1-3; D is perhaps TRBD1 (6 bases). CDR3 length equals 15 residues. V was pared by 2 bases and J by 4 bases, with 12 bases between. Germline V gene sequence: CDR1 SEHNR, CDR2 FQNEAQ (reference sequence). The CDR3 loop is CASSLRYGQGNTIYF. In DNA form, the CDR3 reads TGTGCCAGCAGCTTACGATATGGACAGGGAAACACCATATATTTT.

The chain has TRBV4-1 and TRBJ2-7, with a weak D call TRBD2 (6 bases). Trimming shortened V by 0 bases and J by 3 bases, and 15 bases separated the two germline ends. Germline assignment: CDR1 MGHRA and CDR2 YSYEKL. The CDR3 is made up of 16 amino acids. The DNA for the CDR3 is TGCGCCAGCAGCCAAGAGAGGACTATAGGAGGCTACGAGCAGTACTTC. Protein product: CASSQERTIGGYEQYF.

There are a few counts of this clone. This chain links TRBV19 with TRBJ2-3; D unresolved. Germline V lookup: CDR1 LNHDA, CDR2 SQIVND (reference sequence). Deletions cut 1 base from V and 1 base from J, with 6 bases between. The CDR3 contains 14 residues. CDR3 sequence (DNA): TGTGCCAGTAGTATAGCTGCGGGCACAGATACGCAGTATTTT. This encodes CASSIAAGTDTQYF. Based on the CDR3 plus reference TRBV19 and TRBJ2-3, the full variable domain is DGGITQSPKYLFRKEGQNVTLSCEQNLNHDAMYWYRQDPGQGLRLIYYSQIVNDFQKGDIAEGYSVSREKKESFPLTVTSAQKNPTAFYLCASSIAAGTDTQYFGPGTRLTVL.

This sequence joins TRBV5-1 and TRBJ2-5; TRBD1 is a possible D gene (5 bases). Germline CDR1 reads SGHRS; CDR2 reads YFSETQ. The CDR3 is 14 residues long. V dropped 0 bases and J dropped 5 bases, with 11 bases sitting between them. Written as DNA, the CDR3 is TGCGCCAGCAGCTTGGAGGCAGGGTTGGAGACCCAGTACTTC. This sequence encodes CASSLEAGLETQYF.

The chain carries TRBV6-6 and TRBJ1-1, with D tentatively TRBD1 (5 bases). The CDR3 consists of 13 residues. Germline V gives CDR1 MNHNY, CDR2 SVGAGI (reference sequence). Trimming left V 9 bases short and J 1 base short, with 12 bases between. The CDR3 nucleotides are TGTGCCAGTTTTGCAGGGTCGAACACTGAAGCTTTCTTT. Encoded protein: CASFAGSNTEAFF.

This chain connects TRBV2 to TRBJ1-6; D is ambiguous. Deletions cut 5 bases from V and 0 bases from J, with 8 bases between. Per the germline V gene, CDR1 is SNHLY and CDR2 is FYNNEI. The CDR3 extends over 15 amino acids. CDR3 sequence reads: CASSLESSYNSPLHF. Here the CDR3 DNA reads TGTGCCAGCAGTCTCGAGAGCTCCTATAATTCACCCCTCCACTTT.

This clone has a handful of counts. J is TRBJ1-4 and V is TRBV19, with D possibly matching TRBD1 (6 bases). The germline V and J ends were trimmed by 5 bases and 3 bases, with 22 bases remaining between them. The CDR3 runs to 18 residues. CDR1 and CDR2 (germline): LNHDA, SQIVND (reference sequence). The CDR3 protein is CASSPQGTLTLANEKLFF. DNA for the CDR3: TGTGCCAGTAGTCCACAGGGAACATTAACCCTGGCTAATGAAAAACTGTTTTTT.

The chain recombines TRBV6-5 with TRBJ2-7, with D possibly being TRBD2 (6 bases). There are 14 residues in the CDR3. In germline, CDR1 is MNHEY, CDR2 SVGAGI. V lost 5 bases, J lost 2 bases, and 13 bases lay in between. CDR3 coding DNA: TGTGCCAGCAGTGAATATGGAGGGCCCTACGAGCAGTACTTC. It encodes CASSEYGGPYEQYF.

The CDR3 is CATSRDTGLPLHF. DNA of the CDR3: TGTGCCACCAGCAGAGATACAGGTTTACCCCTCCACTTT. This chain uses TRBV15 with TRBJ1-6, with D possibly TRBD1 on 5 matching bases. V was trimmed by 0 bases and J by 12 bases, leaving 9 bases between them. Germline assignment: CDR1 LNHNV and CDR2 YYDKDF (reference sequence). The CDR3 totals 13 residues.

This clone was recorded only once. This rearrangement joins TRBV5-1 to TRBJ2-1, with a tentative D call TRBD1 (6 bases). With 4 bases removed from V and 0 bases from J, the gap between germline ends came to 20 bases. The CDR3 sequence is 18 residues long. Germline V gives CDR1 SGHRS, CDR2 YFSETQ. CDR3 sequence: CASSPTRAGALSYNEQFF. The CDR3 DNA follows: TGCGCCAGCAGCCCAACGCGGGCAGGGGCTCTCTCCTACAATGAGCAGTTCTTC.

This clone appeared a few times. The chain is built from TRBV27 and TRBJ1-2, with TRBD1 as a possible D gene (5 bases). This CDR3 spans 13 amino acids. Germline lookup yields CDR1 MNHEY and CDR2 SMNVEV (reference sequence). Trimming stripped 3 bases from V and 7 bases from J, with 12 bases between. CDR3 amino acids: CASSFGGAGGYTF. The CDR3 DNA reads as TGTGCCAGCAGTTTTGGCGGGGCGGGTGGCTACACCTTC.

The CDR3 DNA reads TGTGCCAGTCCGACGGGATTGGGCTACACCTTC. Its translation is CASPTGLGYTF. The chain uses TRBV19 and TRBJ1-2; D is undetermined. V was cut by 8 bases and J by 8 bases, with 12 bases left in between. Germline V gene data show CDR1 as LNHDA and CDR2 as SQIVND (reference sequence). This CDR3 comprises 11 residues.

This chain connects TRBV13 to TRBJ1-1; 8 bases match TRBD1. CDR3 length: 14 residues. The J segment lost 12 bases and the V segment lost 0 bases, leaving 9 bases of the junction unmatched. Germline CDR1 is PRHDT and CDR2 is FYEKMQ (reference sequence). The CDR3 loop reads CASSLGVGTGPSFF. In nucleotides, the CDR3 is TGTGCCAGCAGCTTAGGGGTCGGGACAGGCCCTTCTTTCTTT. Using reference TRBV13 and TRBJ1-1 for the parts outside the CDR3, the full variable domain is AAGVIQSPRHLIKEKRETATLKCYPIPRHDTVYWYQQGPGQDPQFLISFYEKMQSDKGSIPDRFSAQQFSDYHSELNMSSLELGDSALYFCASSLGVGTGPSFFGQGTRLTVV.

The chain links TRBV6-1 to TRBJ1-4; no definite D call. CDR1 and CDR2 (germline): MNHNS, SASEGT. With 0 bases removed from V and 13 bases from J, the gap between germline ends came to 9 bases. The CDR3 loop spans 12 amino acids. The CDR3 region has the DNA TGTGCCAGCAGTGAAGCGGGCATTAGACTGTTTTTT. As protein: CASSEAGIRLFF.

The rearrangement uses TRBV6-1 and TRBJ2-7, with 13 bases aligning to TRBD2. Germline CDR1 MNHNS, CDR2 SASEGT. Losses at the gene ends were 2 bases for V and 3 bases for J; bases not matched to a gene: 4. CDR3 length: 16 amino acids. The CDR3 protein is CASSEPTSGGFYEQYF. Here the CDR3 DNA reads TGTGCCAGCAGTGAACCGACTAGCGGGGGGTTCTACGAGCAGTACTTC.

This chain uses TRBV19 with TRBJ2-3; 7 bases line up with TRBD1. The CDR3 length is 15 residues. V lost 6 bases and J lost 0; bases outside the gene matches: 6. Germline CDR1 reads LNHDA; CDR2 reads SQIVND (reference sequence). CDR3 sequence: CASSTGTDSTDTQYF. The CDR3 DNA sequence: TGTGCCAGTAGCACCGGGACAGATAGCACAGATACGCAGTATTTT.

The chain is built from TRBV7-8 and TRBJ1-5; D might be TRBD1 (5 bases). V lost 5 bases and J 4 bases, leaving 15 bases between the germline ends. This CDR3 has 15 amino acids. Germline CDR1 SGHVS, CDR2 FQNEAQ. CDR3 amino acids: CASSALGGTNQPQHF. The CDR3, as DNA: TGTGCCAGCAGCGCCCTTGGGGGGACGAATCAGCCCCAGCATTTT.

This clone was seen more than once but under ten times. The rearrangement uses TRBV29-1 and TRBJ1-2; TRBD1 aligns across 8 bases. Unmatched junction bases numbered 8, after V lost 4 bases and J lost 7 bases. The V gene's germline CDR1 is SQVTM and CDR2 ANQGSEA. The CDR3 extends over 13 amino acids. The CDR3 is CSVVLDRAVGYTF. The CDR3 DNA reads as TGCAGCGTTGTCTTGGACAGGGCGGTTGGCTACACCTTC.